This T cell receptor (beta chain) comes out of a study of a mutant IDH1 vaccine in newly diagnosed glioma. Study-wide background: Sex among treated patients split around 62% male, 37.5% female; mean age was roughly 40 years.

The study's findings and limits: Apparently, pseudoprogression bore no relation to changes among the top peripheral T cell clonotypes.

Documented time point: week 5, during vaccination. Every vaccine dose comprised 300 ug of mutant IDH1 20-mer peptide plus topical imiquimod. Comment on this clone: Its target is unknown.

The CDR3 totals 13 residues. Trimming stripped 6 bases from V and 9 bases from J, with 12 bases between. Per the germline V gene, CDR1 is MNHEY and CDR2 is SVGAGI. The assay was immunoSEQ multiplex PCR, and TCRdb's table has in-frame clones only and misses some. The table lists about 40,000 clones, approximately 91% of them singletons. V gene TRBV6-5 combines with J gene TRBJ1-6, with TRBD1 as a possible D gene (6 bases). The specimen was PBMCs, collected from a glioma patient whose treatment included an IDH1 peptide vaccine. The origin of this receptor is a man aged 50 to 60 with glioma. In nucleotides, the CDR3 is TGTGCCAGCAGCCCAAGGGGGGGTTCACCCCTCCACTTT. Its protein is CASSPRGGSPLHF.